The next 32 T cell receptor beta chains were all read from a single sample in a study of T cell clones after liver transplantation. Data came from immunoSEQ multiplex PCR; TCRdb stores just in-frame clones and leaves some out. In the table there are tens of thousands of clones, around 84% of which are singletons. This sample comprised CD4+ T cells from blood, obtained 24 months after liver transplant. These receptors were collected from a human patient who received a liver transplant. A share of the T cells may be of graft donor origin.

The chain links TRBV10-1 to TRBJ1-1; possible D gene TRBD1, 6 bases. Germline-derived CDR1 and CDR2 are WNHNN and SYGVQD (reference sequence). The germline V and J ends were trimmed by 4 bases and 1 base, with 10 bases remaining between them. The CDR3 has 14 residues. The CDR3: CASSVQGQNTEAFF. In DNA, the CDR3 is TGCGCCAGCAGTGTTCAGGGGCAGAACACTGAAGCTTTCTTT.

The CDR3 DNA reads TGTGCCAGCAGCTTGGAGGGCCCGAACAATGAGCAGTTCTTC. Protein sequence: CASSLEGPNNEQFF. The V call is TRBV7-9, the J call TRBJ2-1; perhaps TRBD2 as D (6 bases). The CDR3 is 14 amino acids. Trimming shortened V by 3 bases and J by 5 bases, and 11 bases separated the two germline ends. CDR1 is SEHNR, CDR2 FQNEAQ, per germline (reference sequence).

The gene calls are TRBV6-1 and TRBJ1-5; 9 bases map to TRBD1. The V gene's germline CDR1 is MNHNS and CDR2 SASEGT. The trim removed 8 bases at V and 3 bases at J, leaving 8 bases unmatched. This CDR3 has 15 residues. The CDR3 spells CASAWDRASNQPQHF. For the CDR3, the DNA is TGTGCCAGCGCATGGGACAGGGCCTCCAATCAGCCCCAGCATTTT.

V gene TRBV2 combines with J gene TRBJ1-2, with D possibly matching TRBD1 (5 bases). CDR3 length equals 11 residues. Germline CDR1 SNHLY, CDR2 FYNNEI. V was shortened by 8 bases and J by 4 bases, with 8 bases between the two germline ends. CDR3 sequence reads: CASQGFYGYTF. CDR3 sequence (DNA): TGTGCCAGCCAGGGTTTCTATGGCTACACCTTC.

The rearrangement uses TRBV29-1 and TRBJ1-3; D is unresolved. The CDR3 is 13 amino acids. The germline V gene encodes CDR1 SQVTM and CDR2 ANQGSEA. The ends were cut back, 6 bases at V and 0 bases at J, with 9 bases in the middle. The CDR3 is CSVTIVSGNTIYF. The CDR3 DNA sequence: TGCAGCGTGACGATTGTCTCTGGAAACACCATATATTTT.

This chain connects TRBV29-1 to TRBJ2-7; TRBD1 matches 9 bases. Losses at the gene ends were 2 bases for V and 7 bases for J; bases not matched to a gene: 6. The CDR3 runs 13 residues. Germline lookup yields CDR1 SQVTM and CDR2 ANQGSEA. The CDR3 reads CSVETGGEKEQYF. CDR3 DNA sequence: TGCAGCGTTGAAACAGGGGGCGAAAAAGAGCAGTACTTC.

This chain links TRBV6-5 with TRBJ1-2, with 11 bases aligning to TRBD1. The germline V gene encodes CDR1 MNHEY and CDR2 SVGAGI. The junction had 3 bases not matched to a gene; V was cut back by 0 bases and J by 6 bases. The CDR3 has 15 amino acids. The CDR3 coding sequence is TGTGCCAGCAGTTACTCGAGGACAGGGGGCGATGGCTACACCTTC. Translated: CASSYSRTGGDGYTF.

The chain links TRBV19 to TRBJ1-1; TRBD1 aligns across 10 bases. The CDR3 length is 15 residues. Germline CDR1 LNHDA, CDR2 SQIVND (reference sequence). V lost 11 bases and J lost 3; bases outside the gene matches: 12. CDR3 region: CAVVLPGQGHTEAFF. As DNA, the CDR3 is TGTGCCGTTGTACTCCCGGGACAGGGGCACACTGAAGCTTTCTTT. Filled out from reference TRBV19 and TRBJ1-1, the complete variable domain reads DGGITQSPKYLFRKEGQNVTLSCEQNLNHDAMYWYRQDPGQGLRLIYYSQIVNDFQKGDIAEGYSVSREKKESFPLTVTSAQKNPTAFYLCAVVLPGQGHTEAFFGQGTRLTVV.

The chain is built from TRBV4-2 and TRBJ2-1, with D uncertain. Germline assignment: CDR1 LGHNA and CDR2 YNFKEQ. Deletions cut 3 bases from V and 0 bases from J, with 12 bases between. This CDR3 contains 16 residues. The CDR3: CASSHPPSSSYNEQFF. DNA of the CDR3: TGTGCCAGCAGCCATCCCCCATCGAGCTCCTACAATGAGCAGTTCTTC.

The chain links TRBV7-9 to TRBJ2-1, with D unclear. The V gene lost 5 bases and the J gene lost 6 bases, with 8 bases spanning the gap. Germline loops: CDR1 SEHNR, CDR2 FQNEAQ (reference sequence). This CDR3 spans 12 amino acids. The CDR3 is CASSQNSNEQFF. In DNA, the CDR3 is TGTGCCAGCAGCCAAAATTCCAATGAGCAGTTCTTC.

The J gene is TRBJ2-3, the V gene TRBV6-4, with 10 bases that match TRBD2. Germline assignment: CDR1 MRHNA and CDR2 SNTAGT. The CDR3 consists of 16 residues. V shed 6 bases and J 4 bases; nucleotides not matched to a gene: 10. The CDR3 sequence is CASSDQSSGRADTQYF. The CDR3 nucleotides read TGTGCCAGCAGCGATCAATCTAGCGGGAGAGCAGATACGCAGTATTTT.

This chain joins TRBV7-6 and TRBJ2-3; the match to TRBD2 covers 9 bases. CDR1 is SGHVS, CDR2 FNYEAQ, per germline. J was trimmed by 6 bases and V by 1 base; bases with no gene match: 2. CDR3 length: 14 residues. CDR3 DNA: TGTGCCAGCAGCTTAGGCGGGAGGGCGGATACGCAGTATTTT. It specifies CASSLGGRADTQYF.

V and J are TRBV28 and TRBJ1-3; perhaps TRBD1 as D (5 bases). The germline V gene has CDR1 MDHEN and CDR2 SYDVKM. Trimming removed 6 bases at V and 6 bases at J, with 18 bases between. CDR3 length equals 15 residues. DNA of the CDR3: TGTGCCAGCAGGTGGGTCCGAAGAGGGACAAACACCATATATTTT. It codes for CASRWVRRGTNTIYF.

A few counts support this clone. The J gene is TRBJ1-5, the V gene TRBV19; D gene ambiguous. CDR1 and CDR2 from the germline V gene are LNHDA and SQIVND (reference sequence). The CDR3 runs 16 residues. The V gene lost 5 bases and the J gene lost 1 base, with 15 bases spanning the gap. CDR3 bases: TGTGCCAGTAGTCTGCCGCCTTGGGGAAGCAATCAGCCCCAGCATTTT. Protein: CASSLPPWGSNQPQHF. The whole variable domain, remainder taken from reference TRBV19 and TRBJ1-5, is DGGITQSPKYLFRKEGQNVTLSCEQNLNHDAMYWYRQDPGQGLRLIYYSQIVNDFQKGDIAEGYSVSREKKESFPLTVTSAQKNPTAFYLCASSLPPWGSNQPQHFGDGTRLSIL.

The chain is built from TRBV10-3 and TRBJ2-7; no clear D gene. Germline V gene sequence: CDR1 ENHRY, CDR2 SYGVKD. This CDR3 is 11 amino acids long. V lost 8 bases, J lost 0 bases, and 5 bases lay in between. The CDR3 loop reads CAIGISYEQYF. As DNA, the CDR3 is TGTGCCATCGGTATCTCCTACGAGCAGTACTTC.

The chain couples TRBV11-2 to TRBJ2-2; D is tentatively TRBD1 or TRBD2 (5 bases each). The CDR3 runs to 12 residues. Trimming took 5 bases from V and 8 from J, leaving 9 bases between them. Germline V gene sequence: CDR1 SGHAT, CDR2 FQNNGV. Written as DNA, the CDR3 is TGTGCCAGCAGCCGGGACGGTGGGGAGCTGTTTTTT. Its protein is CASSRDGGELFF.

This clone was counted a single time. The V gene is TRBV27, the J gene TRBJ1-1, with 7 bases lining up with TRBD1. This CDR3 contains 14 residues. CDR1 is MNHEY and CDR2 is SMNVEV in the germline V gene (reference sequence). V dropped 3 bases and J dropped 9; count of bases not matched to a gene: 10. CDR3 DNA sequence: TGTGCCAGCAGTTTTGACAGGGACGGTACAAAAGCTTTCTTT. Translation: CASSFDRDGTKAFF.

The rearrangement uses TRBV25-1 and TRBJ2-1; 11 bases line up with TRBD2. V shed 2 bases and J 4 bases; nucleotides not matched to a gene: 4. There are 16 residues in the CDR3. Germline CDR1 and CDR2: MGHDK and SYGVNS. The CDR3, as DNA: TGTGCCAGCAGTGAACCGGGACTAGCGGAATACAATGAGCAGTTCTTC. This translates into CASSEPGLAEYNEQFF.

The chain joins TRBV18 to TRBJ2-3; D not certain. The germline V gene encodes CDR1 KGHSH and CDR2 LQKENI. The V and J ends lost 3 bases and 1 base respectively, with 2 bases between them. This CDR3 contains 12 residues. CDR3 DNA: TGTGCCAGCTCACCCGGCACAGATACGCAGTATTTT. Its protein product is CASSPGTDTQYF.

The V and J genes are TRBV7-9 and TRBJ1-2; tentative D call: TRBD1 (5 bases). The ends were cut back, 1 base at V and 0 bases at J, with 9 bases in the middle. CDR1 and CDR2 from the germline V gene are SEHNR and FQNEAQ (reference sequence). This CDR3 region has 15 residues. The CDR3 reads CASSLGTPANYGYTF. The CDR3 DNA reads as TGTGCCAGCAGCTTAGGGACACCAGCTAACTATGGCTACACCTTC.

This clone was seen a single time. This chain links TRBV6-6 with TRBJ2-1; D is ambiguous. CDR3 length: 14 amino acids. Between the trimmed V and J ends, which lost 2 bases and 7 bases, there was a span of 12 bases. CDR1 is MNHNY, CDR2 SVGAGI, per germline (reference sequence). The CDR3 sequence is CASSYEKPGNEQFF. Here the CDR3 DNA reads TGTGCCAGCAGTTACGAAAAACCCGGGAATGAGCAGTTCTTC.

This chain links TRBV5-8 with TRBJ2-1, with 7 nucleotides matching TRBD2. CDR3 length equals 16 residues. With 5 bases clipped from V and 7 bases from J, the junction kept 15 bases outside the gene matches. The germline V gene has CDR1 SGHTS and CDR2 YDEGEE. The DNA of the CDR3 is TGTGCCAGCAGGCCTTCCGGCCGCGGGAGAGGGAATGAGCAGTTCTTC. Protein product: CASRPSGRGRGNEQFF.

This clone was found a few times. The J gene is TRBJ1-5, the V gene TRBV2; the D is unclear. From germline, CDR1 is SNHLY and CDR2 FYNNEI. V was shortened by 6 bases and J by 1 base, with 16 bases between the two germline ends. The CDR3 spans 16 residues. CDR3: CASSPVVGWSNQPQHF. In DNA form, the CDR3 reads TGTGCCAGCAGCCCTGTGGTGGGCTGGAGCAATCAGCCCCAGCATTTT.

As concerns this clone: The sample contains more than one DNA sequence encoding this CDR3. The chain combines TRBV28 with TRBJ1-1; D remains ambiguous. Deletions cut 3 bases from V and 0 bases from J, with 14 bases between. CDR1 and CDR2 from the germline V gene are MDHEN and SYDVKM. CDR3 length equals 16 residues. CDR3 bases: TGTGCCAGCAGTTTCCCGGCAGGAGACATGAACACTGAAGCTTTCTTT. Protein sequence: CASSFPAGDMNTEAFF.

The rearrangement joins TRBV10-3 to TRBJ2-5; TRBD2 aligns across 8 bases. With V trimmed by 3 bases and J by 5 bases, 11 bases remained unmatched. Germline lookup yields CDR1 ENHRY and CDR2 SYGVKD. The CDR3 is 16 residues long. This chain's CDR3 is CAISDPLRGRQETQYF. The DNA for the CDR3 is TGTGCCATCAGTGACCCACTGCGCGGGAGGCAGGAGACCCAGTACTTC.

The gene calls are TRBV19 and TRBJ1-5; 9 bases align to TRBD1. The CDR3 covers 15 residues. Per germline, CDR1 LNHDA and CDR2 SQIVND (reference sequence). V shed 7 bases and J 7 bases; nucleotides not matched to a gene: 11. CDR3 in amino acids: CASKQGATPRQPQHF. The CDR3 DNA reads TGTGCCAGTAAACAGGGGGCTACCCCTCGGCAGCCCCAGCATTTT.

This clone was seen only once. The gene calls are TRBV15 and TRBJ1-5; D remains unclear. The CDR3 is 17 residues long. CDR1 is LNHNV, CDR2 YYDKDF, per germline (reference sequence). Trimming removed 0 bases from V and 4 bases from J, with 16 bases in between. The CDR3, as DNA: TGTGCCACCAGCAGAGATTTGGGCGGAGCTCCTAATCAGCCCCAGCATTTT. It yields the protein CATSRDLGGAPNQPQHF.

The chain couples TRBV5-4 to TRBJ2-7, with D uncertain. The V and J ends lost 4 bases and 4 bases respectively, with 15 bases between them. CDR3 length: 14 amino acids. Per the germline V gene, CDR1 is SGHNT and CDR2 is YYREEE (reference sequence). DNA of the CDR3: TGTGCCAGCAGCGGAAGAAAAGACGGGTACGAGCAGTACTTC. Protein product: CASSGRKDGYEQYF. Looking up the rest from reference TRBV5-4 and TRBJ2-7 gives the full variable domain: ETGVTQSPTHLIKTRGQQVTLRCSSQSGHNTVSWYQQALGQGPQFIFQYYREEENGRGNFPPRFSGLQFPNYSSELNVNALELDDSALYLCASSGRKDGYEQYFGPGTRLTVT.

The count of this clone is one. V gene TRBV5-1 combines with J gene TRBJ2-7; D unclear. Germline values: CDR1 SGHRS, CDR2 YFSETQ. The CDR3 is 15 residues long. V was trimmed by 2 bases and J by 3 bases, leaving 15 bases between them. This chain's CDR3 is CASSFYRASDYEQYF. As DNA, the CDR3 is TGCGCCAGCAGCTTTTATCGGGCTTCGGACTACGAGCAGTACTTC.

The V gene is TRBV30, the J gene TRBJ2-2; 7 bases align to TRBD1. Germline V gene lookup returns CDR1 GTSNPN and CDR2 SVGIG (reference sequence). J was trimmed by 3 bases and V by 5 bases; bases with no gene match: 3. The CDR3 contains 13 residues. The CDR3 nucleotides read TGTGCCTGGGCCGGACAGGACACCGGGGAGCTGTTTTTT. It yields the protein CAWAGQDTGELFF.

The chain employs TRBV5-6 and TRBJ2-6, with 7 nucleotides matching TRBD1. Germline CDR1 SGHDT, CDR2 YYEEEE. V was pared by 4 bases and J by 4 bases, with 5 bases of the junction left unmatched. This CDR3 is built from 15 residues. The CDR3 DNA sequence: TGTGCCAGCAGCAAACAGGGGTACGGGGCCAACGTCCTGACTTTC. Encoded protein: CASSKQGYGANVLTF.

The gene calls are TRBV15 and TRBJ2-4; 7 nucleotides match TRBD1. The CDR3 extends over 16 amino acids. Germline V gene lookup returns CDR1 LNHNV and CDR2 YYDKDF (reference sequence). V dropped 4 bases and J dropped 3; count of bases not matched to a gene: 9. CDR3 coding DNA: TGTGCCACCAGCATAGGGACAGCGGTAGGCAAAAACATTCAGTACTTC. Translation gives CATSIGTAVGKNIQYF.